Listed below are T cell receptor beta chains from one sample, sequenced in a study of CD8+CD57+ T cells in acquired aplastic anemia. Each CDR3 protein is one row after TCRdb ran MiXCR on the reads. The sample has hundreds of thousands of distinct CDR3 sequences, around 33% seen once. The sequenced material came from sorted CD4+, CD8+, or CD8+CD57+ T cells (not recorded which) from PBMCs. All receptors come from a human donor with aplastic anemia. Each CDR3 is given without its conserved first and last residue. Each record gives: J gene, V gene, CDR3 protein.

TRBJ2-1 TRBV7-8 ASSIGQSSYNEQF
TRBJ1-1 TRBV6-2/TRBV6-3 ASSYWTASQAF
TRBJ2-7 TRBV11-1 ASSFRPSGGTYEQY
TRBJ1-2 TRBV6-1 ASSWSEPEGYT
TRBJ2-7 TRBV12-3/TRBV12-4 ASSFRFQIYEQY
TRBJ2-1 TRBV2 ASSPNRDRGRYEQF
TRBJ2-5 TRBV2 ASSVQRRTETQY
TRBJ1-4 TRBV7-3 ASSAGQGGEKLF
TRBJ2-7 TRBV25-1 ASSDTAGTDLPYEQY
TRBJ2-3 TRBV2 ASSDYRLAGADTQY
TRBJ2-5 TRBV19 ASSIRPGTTQETQY
TRBJ2-7 TRBV7-2 ASSPTPGAYEQY
TRBJ1-6 TRBV6-1 ASNRLRNSPLH
TRBJ2-7 TRBV6-5 ASSYRGSEQY
TRBJ2-1 TRBV12-3/TRBV12-4 ASSPYHGGQGLNEQF
TRBJ1-1 TRBV2 ASNANTEAF
TRBJ2-7 TRBV10-2 ASSRLGTDYEQY
TRBJ2-1 TRBV7-3 ASSLTATSGGPGNEQF
TRBJ1-2 TRBV9 ASRGEDRANYGYT
TRBJ2-7 TRBV29-1 SVATGARLDEQY
TRBJ1-5 TRBV28 ASRALSQPQH
TRBJ2-7 TRBV7-2 ASSQGAVDIYEQY
TRBJ1-2 TRBV5-1 ASSLQPGQSVYGYT
TRBJ1-5 TRBV5-5 ASSFSAAYQPQH
TRBJ2-1 TRBV10-1 ASSGSGRNEQF
TRBJ2-7 TRBV24-1 ATCLAGRSYEQY
TRBJ2-7 TRBV4-3 ASSPTPTAGAGEQY
TRBJ2-7 TRBV9 ASSLDRDGTYEQY
TRBJ1-5 TRBV7-2 ASSPSNQPQH
TRBJ1-2 TRBV2 ASSTPGQSYGYT
TRBJ2-1 TRBV9 ASSERMGGSSYNEQF
TRBJ2-3 TRBV19 ASSIERTSEKY
TRBJ1-2 TRBV6-2/TRBV6-3 ASSYPQGLYGYT
TRBJ2-1 TRBV4-1 ASSQSGDSRWEQF
TRBJ2-7 TRBV11-2 ASSRGTGSEQY
TRBJ1-3 TRBV5-6 ASSLAAGGSFGNTIY
TRBJ2-6 TRBV10-3 AISEDVGTGANVLT
TRBJ1-4 TRBV7-9 ASSWTGGNEKLF
TRBJ1-1 TRBV20-1 SASRTLGTEAF
TRBJ2-3 TRBV20-1 SAREFDTQY
TRBJ2-1 TRBV20-1 SARVPSGRAREDEQF
TRBJ1-6 TRBV12-3/TRBV12-4 ASSRGGRSSSYNSPLH
TRBJ1-3 TRBV7-8 ASSYGRDTDRNTIY
TRBJ2-7 TRBV29-1 SVDGTSGSGEQC
TRBJ2-5 TRBV30 AWSVLGQGTQY
TRBJ2-1 TRBV20-1 SASSPTLSSYNEQF
TRBJ2-3 TRBV20-1 SLRGGVSTDTQY
TRBJ1-2 TRBV7-6 ASSLEEGQGYGYT
TRBJ2-1 TRBV9 ASSVIASGEQF
TRBJ1-2 TRBV4-1 ASGQETGVNYGYT
TRBJ2-1 TRBV19 ASSPGGNNEQF
TRBJ2-7 TRBV2 ASSVGGGTYEQY
TRBJ1-1 TRBV7-3 ASSLIAAGGAF
TRBJ2-1 TRBV7-6 ASSTSVYNEQF
TRBJ2-7 TRBV24-1 ATSDFGVQQY
TRBJ1-1 TRBV4-3 ASSQHDGSYTEAF
TRBJ2-7 TRBV7-9 ASSSPTTYEQY
TRBJ1-1 TRBV5-1 ASSLVARVDTEAF
TRBJ1-2 TRBV5-1 ASSLESGGLNYGYT
TRBJ2-5 TRBV2 ASKQGDHQETQY